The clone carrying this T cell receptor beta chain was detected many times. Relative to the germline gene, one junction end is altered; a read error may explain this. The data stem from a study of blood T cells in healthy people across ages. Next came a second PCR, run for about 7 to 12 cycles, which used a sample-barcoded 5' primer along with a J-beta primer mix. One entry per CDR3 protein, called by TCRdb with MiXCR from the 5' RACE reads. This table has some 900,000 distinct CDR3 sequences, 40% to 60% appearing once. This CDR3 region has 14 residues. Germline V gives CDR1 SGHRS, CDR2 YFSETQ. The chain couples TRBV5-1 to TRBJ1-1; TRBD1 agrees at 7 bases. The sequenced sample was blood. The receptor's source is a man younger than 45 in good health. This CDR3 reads CASSAGTANTEAFF. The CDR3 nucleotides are TGTGCCAGCAGCGCGGGGACAGCCAACACTGAAGCTTTCTTT.